This record covers a single T cell receptor beta chain. Its antigen is unknown. The CDR3 spans 13 residues. Germline CDR1 is SEHNR and CDR2 is FQNEAQ (reference sequence). This specimen comes from a study of PD-1 blockade in classical Hodgkin lymphoma. Study-wide points: At baseline, newly diagnosed patients reportedly showed less TCR diversity than healthy donors. Complete responders entered with baseline diversity on par with newly diagnosed patients, the results showed.

All patients experienced relapse after autologous stem cell transplantation, and brentuximab vedotin exposure was variable. The patients, who had relapsed/refractory classical Hodgkin lymphoma, achieved best responses of complete response, partial response or progressive disease. Profiling relied on immunoSEQ multiplex PCR, and the TCRdb table lists in-frame clones only, not all of them. In the table there are 45,000 or so clones, around 66% of which are singletons. The TCR originated in a human donor with classical Hodgkin lymphoma. V gene TRBV7-9 combines with J gene TRBJ1-1; 11 positions agree with TRBD1. This material consisted of peripheral blood mononuclear cells (PBMCs), taken at baseline. The CDR3, as DNA: TGTGCAGCAACCGGGACAGGGGGCACTGAAGCTTTCTTT. Protein product: CAATGTGGTEAFF.